This T cell receptor beta chain was retrieved from a study of early T cells in non-severe SARS-CoV-2 infection. About the study: Investigators sequenced bulk RNA drawn from unsorted whole blood, and chains remained unpaired.

The CDR3 has 17 residues. Trimming took 2 bases from V and 8 from J, leaving 22 bases between them. Per germline, CDR1 MNHEY and CDR2 SVGEGT. This clonotype was counted ten times or more. TCRdb processed the 5' RACE reads anew with MiXCR; each CDR3 protein has one entry. The data contain around 34,000 distinct CDR3 sequences, 4.6% of them singletons. The rearrangement uses TRBV6-2 or TRBV6-3 and TRBJ2-1, with D maybe TRBD1 (6 bases). What was sequenced was whole blood. The clonotype originates from an adult who was a healthcare worker with PCR-confirmed SARS-CoV-2 infection or an uninfected control (not recorded which). The DNA for the CDR3 is TGTGCCAGCAGTTACCGCCCCAGGGGCCACGGTGGCGATGAGCAGTTCTTC. Its translation: CASSYRPRGHGGDEQFF.